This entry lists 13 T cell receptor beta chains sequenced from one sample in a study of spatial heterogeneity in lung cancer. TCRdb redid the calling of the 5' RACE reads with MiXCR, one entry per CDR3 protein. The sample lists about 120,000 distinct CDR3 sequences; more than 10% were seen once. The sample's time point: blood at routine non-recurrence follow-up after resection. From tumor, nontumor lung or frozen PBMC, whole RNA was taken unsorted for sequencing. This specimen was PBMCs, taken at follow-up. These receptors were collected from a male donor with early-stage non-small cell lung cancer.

CDR3 loop: CASSFPRLGYTF. The CDR3 coding sequence is TGTGCCAGCAGCTTCCCCAGGCTTGGCTACACCTTC. The V call is TRBV7-2, the J call TRBJ1-2; D not resolved. CDR3 size: 12 residues. The germline V and J ends were trimmed by 3 bases and 7 bases, with 9 bases remaining between them. Germline CDR1 SGHTA, CDR2 FQGNSA.

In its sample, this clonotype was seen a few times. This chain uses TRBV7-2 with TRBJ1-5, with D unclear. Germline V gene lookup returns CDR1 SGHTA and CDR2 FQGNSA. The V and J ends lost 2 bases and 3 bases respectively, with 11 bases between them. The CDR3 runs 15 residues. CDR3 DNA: TGTGCCAGCAGCTTAAGCTCACGGAACAATCAGCCCCAGCATTTT. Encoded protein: CASSLSSRNNQPQHF.

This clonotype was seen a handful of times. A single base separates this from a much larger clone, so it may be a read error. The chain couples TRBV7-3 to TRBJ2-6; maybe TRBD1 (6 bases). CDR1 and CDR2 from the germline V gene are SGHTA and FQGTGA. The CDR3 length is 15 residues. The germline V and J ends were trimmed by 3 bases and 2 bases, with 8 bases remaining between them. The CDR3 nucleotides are TGTGCCAGCAGCTTTACAGGGACTGGGGCCAACGTCCTGACTTTC. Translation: CASSFTGTGANVLTF.

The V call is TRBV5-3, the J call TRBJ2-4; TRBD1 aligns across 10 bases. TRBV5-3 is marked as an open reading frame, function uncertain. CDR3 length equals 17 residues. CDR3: CTNPWDRGGLAKNIQYF. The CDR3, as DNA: TGTACCAATCCGTGGGACAGGGGAGGATTAGCCAAAAACATTCAGTACTTC.

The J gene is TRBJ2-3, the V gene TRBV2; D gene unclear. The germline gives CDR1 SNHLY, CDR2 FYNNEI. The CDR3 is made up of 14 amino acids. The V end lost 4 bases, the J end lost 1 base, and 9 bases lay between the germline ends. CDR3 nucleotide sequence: TGTGCCAGCAGTGCGGCAAGACGCACAGATACGCAGTATTTT. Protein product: CASSAARRTDTQYF.

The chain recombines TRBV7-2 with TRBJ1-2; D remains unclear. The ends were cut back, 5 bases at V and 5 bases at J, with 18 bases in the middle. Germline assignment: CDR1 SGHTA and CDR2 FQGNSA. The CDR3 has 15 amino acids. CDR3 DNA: TGTGCCAGCAGCCTAACCCGTCCAGAACTTTATGGCTACACCTTC. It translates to CASSLTRPELYGYTF.

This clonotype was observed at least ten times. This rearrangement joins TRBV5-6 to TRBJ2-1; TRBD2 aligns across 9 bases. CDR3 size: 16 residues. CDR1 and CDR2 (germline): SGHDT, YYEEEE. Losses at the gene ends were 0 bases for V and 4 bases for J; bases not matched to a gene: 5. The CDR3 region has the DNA TGTGCCAGCAGCTTGGTCGGTAGCGGGGGTTACAATGAGCAGTTCTTC. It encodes CASSLVGSGGYNEQFF.

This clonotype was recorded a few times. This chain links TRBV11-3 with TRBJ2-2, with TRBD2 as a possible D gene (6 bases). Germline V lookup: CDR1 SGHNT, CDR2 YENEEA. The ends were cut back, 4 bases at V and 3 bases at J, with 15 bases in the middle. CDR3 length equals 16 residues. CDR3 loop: CASSSGGFEDTGELFF. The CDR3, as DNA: TGTGCCAGCAGCTCCGGGGGATTCGAGGACACCGGGGAGCTGTTTTTT. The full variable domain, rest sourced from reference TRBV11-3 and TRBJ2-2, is EAGVVQSPRYKIIEKKQPVAFWCNPISGHNTLYWYLQNLGQGPELLIRYENEEAVDDSQLPKDRFSAERLKGVDSTLKIQPAELGDSAVYLCASSSGGFEDTGELFFGEGSRLTVL.

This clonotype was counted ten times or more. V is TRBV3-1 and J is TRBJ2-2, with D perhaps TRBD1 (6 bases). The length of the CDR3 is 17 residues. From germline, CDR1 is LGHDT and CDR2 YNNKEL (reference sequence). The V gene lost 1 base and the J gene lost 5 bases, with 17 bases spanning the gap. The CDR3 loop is CASSQVHLLGTTGELFF. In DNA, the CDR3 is TGTGCCAGCAGCCAAGTCCACCTGCTAGGGACAACCGGGGAGCTGTTTTTT.

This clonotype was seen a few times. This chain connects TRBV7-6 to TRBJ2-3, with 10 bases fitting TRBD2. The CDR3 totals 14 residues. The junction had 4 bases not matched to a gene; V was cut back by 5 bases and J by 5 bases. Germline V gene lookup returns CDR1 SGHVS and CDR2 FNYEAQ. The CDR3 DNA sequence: TGTGCCAGCAGCCACGGACTAGCGGAAGATACGCAGTATTTT. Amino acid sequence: CASSHGLAEDTQYF.

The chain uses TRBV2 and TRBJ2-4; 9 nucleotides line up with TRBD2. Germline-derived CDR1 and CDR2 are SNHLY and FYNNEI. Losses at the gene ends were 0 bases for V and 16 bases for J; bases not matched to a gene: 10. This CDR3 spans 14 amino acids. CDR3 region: CASSEAWTSVIVYF. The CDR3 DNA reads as TGTGCCAGCAGTGAAGCCTGGACTAGCGTAATAGTTTACTTC.

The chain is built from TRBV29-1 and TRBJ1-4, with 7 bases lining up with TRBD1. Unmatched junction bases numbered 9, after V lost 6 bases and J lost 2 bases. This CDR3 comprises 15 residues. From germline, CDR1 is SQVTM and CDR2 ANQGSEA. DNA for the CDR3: TGCAGCGTAGCCGTTTCGACAGGGACTAATGAAAAACTGTTTTTT. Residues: CSVAVSTGTNEKLFF.

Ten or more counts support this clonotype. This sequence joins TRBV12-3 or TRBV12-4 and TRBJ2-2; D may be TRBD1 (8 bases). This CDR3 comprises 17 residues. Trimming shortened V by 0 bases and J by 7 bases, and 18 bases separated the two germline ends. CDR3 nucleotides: TGTGCCAGCAGTTTAGCCGGGGGGACAGGATTTGTCGGGGAGCTGTTTTTT. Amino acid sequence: CASSLAGGTGFVGELFF.